These 27 T cell receptor beta chains originate from one sample sequenced in a study of CD8 T cells in Susac syndrome. Reverse transcription of about 0.5 to 1 ug RNA used random hexamers. Each CDR3 protein is one row after TCRdb ran MiXCR on the immunoSEQ multiplex PCR reads. The table records approximately 130,000 distinct CDR3 sequences, about 90% of them present only once. Sequenced material: CD8+ T cells from PBMCs. The source of these receptors is a human donor with multiple sclerosis.

The genes are TRBV6-5 and TRBJ2-7, with D possibly being TRBD1 (6 bases). V lost 0 bases and J 7 bases, leaving 13 bases between the germline ends. The CDR3 loop spans 14 amino acids. Per the germline V gene, CDR1 is MNHEY and CDR2 is SVGAGI. The CDR3 nucleotides read TGTGCCAGCAGTTACTCATGGGGGCTGGGGGAGCAGTACTTC. It encodes CASSYSWGLGEQYF.

The V call is TRBV28, the J call TRBJ2-1; no reliable D call. Looked up from germline, CDR1 is MDHEN and CDR2 is SYDVKM. The CDR3 runs to 15 residues. V was clipped by 2 bases and J by 2 bases, with 10 bases between them. Written as DNA, the CDR3 is TGTGCCAGCAGTTTAGACCTATCCGCCTACAATGAGCAGTTCTTC. Amino acids: CASSLDLSAYNEQFF.

This rearrangement joins TRBV27 to TRBJ1-2; no clear D. The V end was cut by 3 bases, the J end by 4 bases, with 12 bases between. Germline-derived CDR1 and CDR2 are MNHEY and SMNVEV (reference sequence). This CDR3 region has 14 residues. This chain's CDR3 is CASSFRREFYGYTF. In DNA form, the CDR3 reads TGTGCCAGCAGTTTTCGGAGGGAGTTCTATGGCTACACCTTC.

The chain employs TRBV29-1 and TRBJ1-1; D not certain. This CDR3 has 11 residues. Germline CDR1 SQVTM, CDR2 ANQGSEA. The V gene lost 4 bases and the J gene lost 8 bases, with 11 bases spanning the gap. The DNA of the CDR3 is TGCAGCGTTGGAAGGACGGTAGAAGCTTTCTTT. Its protein is CSVGRTVEAFF.

This clonotype was seen just once. The genes are TRBV4-1 and TRBJ1-5, with D possibly matching TRBD1 (5 bases). The ends were cut back, 3 bases at V and 1 base at J, with 10 bases in the middle. The CDR3 runs 15 residues. Germline lookup yields CDR1 MGHRA and CDR2 YSYEKL. The CDR3 coding sequence is TGCGCCAGCAGCCAGGGGGGGTTCAGCAATCAGCCCCAGCATTTT. This codes for CASSQGGFSNQPQHF.

This sequence joins TRBV9 and TRBJ2-5; D is ambiguous. Deletions cut 2 bases from V and 4 bases from J, with 15 bases between. The CDR3 covers 15 residues. Germline CDR1 reads SGDLS; CDR2 reads YYNGEE. CDR3 residues: CASSVLDLAGETQYF. In DNA, the CDR3 is TGTGCCAGCAGCGTCCTAGACCTCGCCGGAGAGACCCAGTACTTC.

This chain uses TRBV3-1 with TRBJ2-2, with unresolved D. The CDR3 length is 14 residues. Germline loops: CDR1 LGHDT, CDR2 YNNKEL (reference sequence). Trimming left V 1 base short and J 7 bases short, with 10 bases between. CDR3 nucleotides: TGTGCCAGCAGCCAAGGCAGCCGTCTCGGGGAGCTGTTTTTT. Protein: CASSQGSRLGELFF.

The CDR3 region is CASSASGQGTGELFF. The CDR3 DNA sequence: TGCGCCAGCAGCGCCTCGGGACAGGGCACCGGGGAGCTGTTTTTT. The genes are TRBV5-1 and TRBJ2-2; 9 positions match TRBD1. The CDR3 runs to 15 residues. Trimming took 4 bases from V and 4 from J; bases not matched to a gene: 5. Per the germline V gene, CDR1 is SGHRS and CDR2 is YFSETQ. Full variable domain (rest looked up from reference TRBV5-1 and TRBJ2-2): KAGVTQTPRYLIKTRGQQVTLSCSPISGHRSVSWYQQTPGQGLQFLFEYFSETQRNKGNFPGRFSGRQFSNSRSEMNVSTLELGDSALYLCASSASGQGTGELFFGEGSRLTVL.

The rearrangement uses TRBV7-6 and TRBJ2-5; maybe TRBD2 (7 bases). This CDR3 has 11 amino acids. Trimming cost V 5 bases and J 10 bases, with 11 bases left between them. Germline CDR1 and CDR2: SGHVS and FNYEAQ. The CDR3, as DNA: TGTGCCAGCAGCCCAGGGGACTACCAGTACTTC. Its translation is CASSPGDYQYF.

The CDR3 nucleotides read TGTGCCAGCAGCGTAGCGTCCAATGAGCAGTTCTTC. Translated, it gives CASSVASNEQFF. The rearrangement uses TRBV9 and TRBJ2-1; D remains unclear. CDR3 length equals 12 residues. The germline V gene encodes CDR1 SGDLS and CDR2 YYNGEE. The V gene lost 0 bases and the J gene lost 6 bases, with 4 bases spanning the gap.

The V call is TRBV29-1, the J call TRBJ1-1; D is undetermined. Germline CDR1 reads SQVTM; CDR2 reads ANQGSEA. The CDR3 contains 11 residues. The V and J ends lost 7 bases and 7 bases respectively, with 13 bases between them. CDR3: CSARLGSEAFF. CDR3 sequence (DNA): TGCAGCGCCCGGCTGGGTAGTGAAGCTTTCTTT.

The V and J genes are TRBV7-8 and TRBJ2-2; perhaps D is TRBD1 or TRBD2 (5 bases each). CDR1 is SGHVS and CDR2 is FQNEAQ in the germline V gene. The CDR3 consists of 17 residues. Trimming took 4 bases from V and 6 from J, leaving 21 bases between them. The CDR3 sequence is CASSSHLAGSTPGELFF. The CDR3 bases are TGTGCCAGCAGCTCCCACCTTGCAGGGAGTACGCCCGGGGAGCTGTTTTTT. Looking up the rest from reference TRBV7-8 and TRBJ2-2 gives the full variable domain: GAGVSQSPRYKVAKRGQDVALRCDPISGHVSLFWYQQALGQGPEFLTYFQNEAQLDKSGLPSDRFFAERPEGSVSTLKIQRTQQEDSAVYLCASSSHLAGSTPGELFFGEGSRLTVL.

The chain employs TRBV12-3 or TRBV12-4 and TRBJ2-2; no reliable D call. The CDR3 runs 14 residues. The V gene lost 3 bases and the J gene lost 3 bases, with 8 bases spanning the gap. DNA for the CDR3: TGTGCCAGCAGTTTGTGGCGAGACACCGGGGAGCTGTTTTTT. It encodes CASSLWRDTGELFF.

The chain carries TRBV28 and TRBJ1-2; TRBD1 is a possible D gene (5 bases). V dropped 10 bases and J dropped 2 bases, with 8 bases sitting between them. The CDR3 contains 11 residues. The germline V gene has CDR1 MDHEN and CDR2 SYDVKM. The CDR3 sequence: CATRVNYGYTF. CDR3 DNA sequence: TGTGCCACCAGGGTAAACTATGGCTACACCTTC.

This chain links TRBV6-5 with TRBJ1-4; weak D call: TRBD1 (5 bases). V lost 5 bases to trimming and J lost 0 bases, with 13 bases between them. The CDR3 covers 16 residues. Germline CDR1 is MNHEY and CDR2 is SVGAGI. The CDR3 protein is CASSHLRGPTNEKLFF. The CDR3 nucleotides read TGTGCCAGCAGTCACCTACGGGGCCCAACTAATGAAAAACTGTTTTTT.

The genes are TRBV16 and TRBJ1-1; D might be TRBD1 (5 bases). Deletions cut 4 bases from V and 13 bases from J, with 19 bases between. The CDR3 has 13 amino acids. CDR1 is KGHSY, CDR2 FQNENV, per germline. CDR3 in DNA: TGTGCCAGCAGCCCTCCCTGGGGCACTGAAAATTTCTTT. It specifies CASSPPWGTENFF.

This clonotype was detected only once. The chain recombines TRBV7-9 with TRBJ2-2, with D possibly TRBD1 on 6 matching bases. The V gene lost 5 bases and the J gene lost 3 bases, with 22 bases spanning the gap. The length of the CDR3 is 18 residues. Germline V gene sequence: CDR1 SEHNR, CDR2 FQNEAQ (reference sequence). The CDR3 region has the DNA TGTGCCAGCAGCAGCCCCGACGTAGGTCCAGGGGACACCGGGGAGCTGTTTTTT. Amino acids: CASSSPDVGPGDTGELFF.

The rearrangement links TRBV5-1 to TRBJ1-6; D remains ambiguous. V was cut by 0 bases and J by 11 bases, with 6 bases left in between. CDR1 and CDR2 from the germline V gene are SGHRS and YFSETQ. CDR3 length: 12 amino acids. For the CDR3, the DNA is TGCGCCAGCAGCTTGGAGGGTACACCCCTCCACTTT. Its translation is CASSLEGTPLHF.

In this sample, this clonotype turned up once. The chain couples TRBV11-2 to TRBJ2-1, with 9 nucleotides matching TRBD2. The V gene's germline CDR1 is SGHAT and CDR2 FQNNGV. This CDR3 contains 16 residues. V was clipped by 6 bases and J by 6 bases; unmatched bases: 12. CDR3 DNA: TGTGCCAGCAGTTCCCGGACTAGCGTCCCGGCCAATGAGCAGTTCTTC. This codes for CASSSRTSVPANEQFF.

The chain combines TRBV5-4 with TRBJ2-1, with 10 bases fitting TRBD2. Trimming at V came to 6 bases and at J to 7 bases, leaving 7 bases not matched to a gene. The CDR3 sequence is 14 residues long. Germline CDR1 and CDR2: SGHNT and YYREEE (reference sequence). The CDR3 reads CASNPSGSLNEQFF. For the CDR3, the DNA is TGTGCCAGCAACCCTAGCGGGAGCCTAAATGAGCAGTTCTTC.

The V gene is TRBV2, the J gene TRBJ1-5; a possible D gene is TRBD1 (5 bases). This CDR3 region has 14 residues. The germline gives CDR1 SNHLY, CDR2 FYNNEI. V lost 4 bases and J 2 bases, leaving 9 bases between the germline ends. In DNA, the CDR3 is TGTGCCAGCAGTGGGGGGTGGGGCAATCAGCCCCAGCATTTT. It yields the protein CASSGGWGNQPQHF.

The V call is TRBV6-5, the J call TRBJ2-7; 7 nucleotides line up with TRBD2. From germline, CDR1 is MNHEY and CDR2 SVGAGI. J gave up 3 bases and V 8 bases, and 4 bases lay outside the gene matches. This CDR3 contains 12 residues. The CDR3 reads CASVGGNYEQYF. Here the CDR3 DNA reads TGTGCCAGCGTGGGAGGGAACTACGAGCAGTACTTC.

The chain recombines TRBV11-2 with TRBJ2-1, with D uncertain. CDR3 length equals 14 residues. Germline values: CDR1 SGHAT, CDR2 FQNNGV. V lost 2 bases and J 2 bases, leaving 7 bases between the germline ends. CDR3 coding DNA: TGTGCCAGCAGCTTAAAGAATCCCTACAATGAGCAGTTCTTC. Residues: CASSLKNPYNEQFF.

The sample holds one count of this clonotype. The chain carries TRBV3-1 and TRBJ2-5, with D maybe TRBD2 (6 bases). V was trimmed by 0 bases and J by 5 bases, leaving 13 bases between them. Germline loops: CDR1 LGHDT, CDR2 YNNKEL (reference sequence). The CDR3 spans 15 residues. In nucleotides, the CDR3 is TGTGCCAGCAGCCAAGATCTTCGGGAGTTGGAGACCCAGTACTTC. Its protein product is CASSQDLRELETQYF.

The chain combines TRBV2 with TRBJ2-7, with a weak D call TRBD2 (5 bases). The CDR3 covers 14 residues. The germline V and J ends were trimmed by 6 bases and 1 base, with 13 bases remaining between them. The germline V gene has CDR1 SNHLY and CDR2 FYNNEI. The CDR3 nucleotides are TGTGCCAGCAGCCCTCTGGGGAGTTCCTACGAGCAGTACTTC. The encoded protein is CASSPLGSSYEQYF.

The gene calls are TRBV5-1 and TRBJ2-7; 7 bases align to TRBD2. CDR3 length equals 17 residues. Per germline, CDR1 SGHRS and CDR2 YFSETQ. The trim removed 0 bases at V and 5 bases at J, leaving 14 bases unmatched. CDR3 sequence: CASSLALAGSPNHEQYF. The DNA of the CDR3 is TGCGCCAGCAGCTTGGCGTTAGCGGGTAGTCCCAACCACGAGCAGTACTTC.

This CDR3 reads CASSYLGTDTQYF. The CDR3, as DNA: TGTGCCAGCAGTTACTTAGGCACAGATACGCAGTATTTT. The chain links TRBV6-5 to TRBJ2-3, with D unclear. The CDR3 runs to 13 residues. The germline V gene has CDR1 MNHEY and CDR2 SVGAGI. V shed 1 base and J shed 1 base, with 3 bases lying between them.